These 3 T cell receptor beta chains share one sample of origin, sequenced in a study of siplizumab effects on memory and regulatory T cells. Produced via immunoSEQ multiplex PCR; TCRdb's table is partial and in-frame only. Of some 120,000 clones listed, around 93% are singletons. Specimen: non-Treg CD4+ T cells sorted from blood. The receptors shown here come from a human donor in good health.

A remark on this clone: At one end, the junction sequence differs from germline, possibly due to a read error. The chain combines TRBV5-4 with TRBJ2-1; no clear D gene. Looked up from germline, CDR1 is SGHNT and CDR2 is YYREEE (reference sequence). This CDR3 spans 14 amino acids. The CDR3, as DNA: TGTGCCAGCAGCGGAAGTGGCCGACTGTCCATTGAGATCTTC. It translates to CASSGSGRLSIEIF. Together with reference TRBV5-4 and TRBJ2-1, the CDR3 gives the full variable domain: ETGVTQSPTHLIKTRGQQVTLRCSSQSGHNTVSWYQQALGQGPQFIFQYYREEENGRGNFPPRFSGLQFPNYSSELNVNALELDDSALYLCASSGSGRLSIEIFGPGTRLTVL.

The CDR3 sequence is CAISESGTNYGYTF. Written as DNA, the CDR3 is TGTGCCATCAGTGAGTCAGGGACAAACTATGGCTACACCTTC. The genes are TRBV10-3 and TRBJ1-2; possibly TRBD1 for D (6 bases). The V end was cut by 0 bases, the J end by 2 bases, with 7 bases between. The CDR3 contains 14 residues. Germline values: CDR1 ENHRY, CDR2 SYGVKD.

This sequence joins TRBV27 and TRBJ2-6; D gene uncertain. This CDR3 comprises 17 residues. Trimming removed 5 bases from V and 0 bases from J, with 14 bases in between. Germline values: CDR1 MNHEY, CDR2 SMNVEV (reference sequence). CDR3 sequence reads: CASSPQDGSSGANVLTF. The DNA of the CDR3 is TGTGCCAGCAGTCCACAAGACGGAAGCTCTGGGGCCAACGTCCTGACTTTC. Full variable domain (outside the CDR3, taken from reference TRBV27 and TRBJ2-6): EAQVTQNPRYLITVTGKKLTVTCSQNMNHEYMSWYRQDPGLGLRQIYYSMNVEVTDKGDVPEGYKVSRKEKRNFPLILESPSPNQTSLYFCASSPQDGSSGANVLTFGAGSRLTVL.